This entry lists 3 T cell receptor beta chains sequenced from one sample in a study of T cells after yellow fever vaccination (dated by TCRdb to about 2019). The meaning of the sample's treatment or condition label: live attenuated yellow fever vaccine strain. Library preparation used 5' RACE. Sequencing took place on an Illumina NovaSeq 6000. The public reads were reanalyzed by TCRdb: fastp trimming at Q25, MiXCR alignment, in-frame beta chains only. Rows are unified per CDR3 protein, each entry keeping the most common DNA and genes. Recorded for this sample are some 220,000 distinct CDR3 sequences; about 3% of them occurred a single time. The top ten constitute 3.2% of the sample. The sequencing here drew on CD4+ T cells sorted from PBMCs, taken 10 days after the yellow fever booster vaccination. Receptors originate from a man aged 18 to 35 who received the YFV17D yellow fever vaccine.

This clonotype showed up many times. The chain has TRBV5-1 and TRBJ2-1; D unresolved. CDR3 length equals 13 residues. Germline V gene data show CDR1 as SGHRS and CDR2 as YFSETQ. Trimming removed 4 bases at V and 5 bases at J, with 10 bases between. The CDR3 spells CASSRPLNNEQFF. In DNA, the CDR3 is TGCGCCAGCAGCAGGCCCTTGAACAATGAGCAGTTCTTC.

On this clonotype itself: One end of the junction does not line up with germline, which may come from a read error. CDR3 sequence (DNA): TGTGCCAGCAGCCAAGTGCATGGCGGGGCGAACACCGGGGAGCTGATTTTT. Translated: CASSQVHGGANTGELIF. The chain has TRBV3-1 and TRBJ2-2; possible D gene TRBD2, 6 bases. CDR1 is LGHDT and CDR2 is YNNKEL in the germline V gene (reference sequence). The CDR3 extends over 17 amino acids.

The V and J genes are TRBV13 and TRBJ2-5; 10 bases match TRBD2. Germline loops: CDR1 PRHDT, CDR2 FYEKMQ (reference sequence). V was clipped by 5 bases and J by 5 bases; unmatched bases: 11. The CDR3 is made up of 16 amino acids. The DNA of the CDR3 is TGTGCCAGCAGCCCCTCGGAGCGGGGGGGCTCCGAGACCCAGTACTTC. This encodes CASSPSERGGSETQYF. The full variable domain, completed using reference TRBV13 and TRBJ2-5, is AAGVIQSPRHLIKEKRETATLKCYPIPRHDTVYWYQQGPGQDPQFLISFYEKMQSDKGSIPDRFSAQQFSDYHSELNMSSLELGDSALYFCASSPSERGGSETQYFGPGTRLLVL.